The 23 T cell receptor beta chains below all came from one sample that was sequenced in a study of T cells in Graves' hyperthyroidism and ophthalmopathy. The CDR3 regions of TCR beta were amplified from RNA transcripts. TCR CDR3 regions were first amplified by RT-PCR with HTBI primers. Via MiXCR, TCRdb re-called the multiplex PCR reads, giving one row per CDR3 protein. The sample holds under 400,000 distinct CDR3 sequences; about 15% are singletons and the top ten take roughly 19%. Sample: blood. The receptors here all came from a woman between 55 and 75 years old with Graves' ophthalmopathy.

CDR3 in DNA: TGTGCCAGCAGCCTCGACAGGGGGCCTATCTACGAGCAGTACTTC. This codes for CASSLDRGPIYEQYF. The V gene is TRBV7-6, the J gene TRBJ2-7; 10 nucleotides line up with TRBD1. Germline lookup yields CDR1 SGHVS and CDR2 FNYEAQ. The length of the CDR3 is 15 residues. Trimming took 5 bases from V and 3 from J; bases not matched to a gene: 7.

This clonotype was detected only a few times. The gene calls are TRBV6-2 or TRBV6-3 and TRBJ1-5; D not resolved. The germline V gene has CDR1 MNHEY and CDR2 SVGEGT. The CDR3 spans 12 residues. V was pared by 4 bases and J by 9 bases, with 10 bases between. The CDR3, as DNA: TGTGCCAGCAGTTCCATGGTTAGGCCCCAGCATTTT. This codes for CASSSMVRPQHF.

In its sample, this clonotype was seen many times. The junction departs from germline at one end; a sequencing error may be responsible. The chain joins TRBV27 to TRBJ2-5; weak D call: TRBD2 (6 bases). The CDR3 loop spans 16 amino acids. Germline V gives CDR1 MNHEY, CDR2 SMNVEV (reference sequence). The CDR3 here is CTSSTNSYGAGETQYF. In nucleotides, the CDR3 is TGTACCAGCAGTACAAACTCCTACGGGGCGGGGGAGACCCAGTACTTC.

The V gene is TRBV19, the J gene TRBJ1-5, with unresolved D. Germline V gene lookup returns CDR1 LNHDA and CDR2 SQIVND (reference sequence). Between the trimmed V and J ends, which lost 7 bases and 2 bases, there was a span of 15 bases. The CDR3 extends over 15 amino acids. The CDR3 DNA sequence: TGTGCCAGTATAGCACGCGGGATTGGCAATCAGCCCCAGCATTTT. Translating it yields CASIARGIGNQPQHF.

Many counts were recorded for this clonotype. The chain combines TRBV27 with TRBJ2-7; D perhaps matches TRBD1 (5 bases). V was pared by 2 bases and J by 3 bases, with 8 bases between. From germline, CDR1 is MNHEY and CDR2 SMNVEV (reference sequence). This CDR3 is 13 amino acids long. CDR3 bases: TGTGCCAGCAGTTTAACAGGACGCTACGAGCAGTACTTC. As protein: CASSLTGRYEQYF.

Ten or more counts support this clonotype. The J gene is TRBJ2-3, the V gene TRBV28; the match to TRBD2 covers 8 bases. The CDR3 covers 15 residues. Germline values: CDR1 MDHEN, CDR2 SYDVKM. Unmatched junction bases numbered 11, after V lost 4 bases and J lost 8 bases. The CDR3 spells CASSSPGSGMGTQYF. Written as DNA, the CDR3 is TGTGCCAGCAGTTCCCCGGGTAGCGGGATGGGTACGCAGTATTTT.

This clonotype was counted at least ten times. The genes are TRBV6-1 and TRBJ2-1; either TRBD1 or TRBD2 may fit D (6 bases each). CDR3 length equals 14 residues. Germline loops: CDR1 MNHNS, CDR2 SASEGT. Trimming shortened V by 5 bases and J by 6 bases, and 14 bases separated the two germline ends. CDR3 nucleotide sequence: TGTGCCAGCAGTTCCCCGTCGGGGGCCAATGAGCAGTTCTTC. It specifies CASSSPSGANEQFF.

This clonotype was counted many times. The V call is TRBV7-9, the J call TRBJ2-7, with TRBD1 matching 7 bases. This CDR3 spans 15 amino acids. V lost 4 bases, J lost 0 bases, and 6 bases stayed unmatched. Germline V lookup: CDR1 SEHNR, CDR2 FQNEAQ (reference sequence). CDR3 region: CASSSGGSRSYEQYF. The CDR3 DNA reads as TGTGCCAGCAGCTCAGGGGGTTCTCGCTCCTACGAGCAGTACTTC. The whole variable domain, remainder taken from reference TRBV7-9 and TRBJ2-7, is DTGVSQNPRHKITKRGQNVTFRCDPISEHNRLYWYRQTLGQGPEFLTYFQNEAQLEKSRLLSDRFSAERPKGSFSTLEIQRTEQGDSAMYLCASSSGGSRSYEQYFGPGTRLTVT.

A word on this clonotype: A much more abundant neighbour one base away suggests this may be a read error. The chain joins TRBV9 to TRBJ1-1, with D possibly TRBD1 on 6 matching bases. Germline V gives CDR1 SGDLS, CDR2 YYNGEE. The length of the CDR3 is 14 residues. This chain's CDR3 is CASSPGTLNTEALF. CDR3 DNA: TGTGCCAGCAGCCCCGGGACATTGAACACTGAAGCTCTCTTT.

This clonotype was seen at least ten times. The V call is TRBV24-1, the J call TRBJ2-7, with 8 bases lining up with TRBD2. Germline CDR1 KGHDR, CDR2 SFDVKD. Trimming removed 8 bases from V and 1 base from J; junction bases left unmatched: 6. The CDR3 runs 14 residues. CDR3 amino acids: CATTGTRGSYEQYF. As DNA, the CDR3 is TGTGCCACCACCGGGACTAGGGGTTCCTACGAGCAGTACTTC.

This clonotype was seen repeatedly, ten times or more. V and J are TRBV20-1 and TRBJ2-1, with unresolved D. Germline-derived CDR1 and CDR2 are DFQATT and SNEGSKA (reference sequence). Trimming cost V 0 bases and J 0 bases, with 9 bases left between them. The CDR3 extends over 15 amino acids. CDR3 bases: TGCAGTGCTAGAGATCGAGTTCTCTCCTACAATGAGCAGTTCTTC. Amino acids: CSARDRVLSYNEQFF.

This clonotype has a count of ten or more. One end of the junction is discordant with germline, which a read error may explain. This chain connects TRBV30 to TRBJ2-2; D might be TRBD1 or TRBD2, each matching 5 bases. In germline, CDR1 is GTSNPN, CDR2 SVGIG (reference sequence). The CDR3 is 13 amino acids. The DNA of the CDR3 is TGTGCCTGGAGTCCGACCTTCACTGGGGGGCTGTTTTTT. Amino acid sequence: CAWSPTFTGGLFF.

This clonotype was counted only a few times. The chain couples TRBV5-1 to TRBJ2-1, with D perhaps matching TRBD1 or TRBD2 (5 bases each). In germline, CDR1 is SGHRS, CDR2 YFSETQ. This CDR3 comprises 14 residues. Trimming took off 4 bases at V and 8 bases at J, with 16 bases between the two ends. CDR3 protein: CASSPGTPGDEQFF. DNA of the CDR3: TGCGCCAGCAGCCCCGGGACCCCCGGGGATGAGCAGTTCTTC.

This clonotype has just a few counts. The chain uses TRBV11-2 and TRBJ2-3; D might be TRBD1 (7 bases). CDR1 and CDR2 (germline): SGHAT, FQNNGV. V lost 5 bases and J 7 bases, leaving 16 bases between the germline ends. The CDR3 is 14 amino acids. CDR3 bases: TGTGCCAGCAGCCCAGAGGGGGCGGGAAATACGCAGTATTTT. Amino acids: CASSPEGAGNTQYF.

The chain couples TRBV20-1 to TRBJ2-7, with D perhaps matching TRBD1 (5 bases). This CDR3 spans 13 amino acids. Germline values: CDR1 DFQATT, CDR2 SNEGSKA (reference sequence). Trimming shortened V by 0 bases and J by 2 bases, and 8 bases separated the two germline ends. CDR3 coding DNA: TGCAGTGCTAGAGATAGGGGAACCTACGAGCAGTACTTC. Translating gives CSARDRGTYEQYF.

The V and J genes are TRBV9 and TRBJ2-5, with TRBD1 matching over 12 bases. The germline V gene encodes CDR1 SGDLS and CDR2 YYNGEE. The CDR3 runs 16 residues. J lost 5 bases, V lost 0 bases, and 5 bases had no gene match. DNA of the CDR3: TGTGCCAGCAGCGTAGAGGGACAGGGGGCGTTGGAGACCCAGTACTTC. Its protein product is CASSVEGQGALETQYF.

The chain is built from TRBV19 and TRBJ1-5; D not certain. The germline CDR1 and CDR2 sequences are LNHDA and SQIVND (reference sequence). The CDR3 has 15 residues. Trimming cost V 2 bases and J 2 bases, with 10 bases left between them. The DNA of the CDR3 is TGTGCCAGTAGTATAATTGAGGCCGGCAATCAGCCCCAGCATTTT. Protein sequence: CASSIIEAGNQPQHF.

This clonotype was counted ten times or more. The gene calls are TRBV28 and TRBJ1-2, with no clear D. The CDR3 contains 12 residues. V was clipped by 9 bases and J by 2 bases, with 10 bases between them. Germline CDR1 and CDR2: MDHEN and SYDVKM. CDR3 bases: TGTGCCAGTGGTCTAAGGAACTATGGCTACACCTTC. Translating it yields CASGLRNYGYTF.

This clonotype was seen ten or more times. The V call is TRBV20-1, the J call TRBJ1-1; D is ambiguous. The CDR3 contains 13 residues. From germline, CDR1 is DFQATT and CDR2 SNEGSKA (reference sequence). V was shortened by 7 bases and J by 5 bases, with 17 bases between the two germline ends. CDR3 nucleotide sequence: TGCAGTGGGACCGGACCCACGACGACTGAAGCTTTCTTT. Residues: CSGTGPTTTEAFF.

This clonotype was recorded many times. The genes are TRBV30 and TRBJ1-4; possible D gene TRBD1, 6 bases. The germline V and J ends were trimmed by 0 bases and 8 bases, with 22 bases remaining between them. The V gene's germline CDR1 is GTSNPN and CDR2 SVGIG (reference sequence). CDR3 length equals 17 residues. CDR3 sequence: CAWSVSYMGRGREKLFF. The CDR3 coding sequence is TGTGCCTGGAGTGTATCCTATATGGGCAGGGGTCGGGAAAAACTGTTTTTT.

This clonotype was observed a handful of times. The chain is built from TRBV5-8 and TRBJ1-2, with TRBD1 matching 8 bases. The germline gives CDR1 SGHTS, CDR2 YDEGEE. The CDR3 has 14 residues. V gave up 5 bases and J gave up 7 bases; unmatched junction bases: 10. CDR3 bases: TGTGCCAGCAGATTAGACAGGGGAGTTGGTGGCTACACCTTC. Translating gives CASRLDRGVGGYTF.

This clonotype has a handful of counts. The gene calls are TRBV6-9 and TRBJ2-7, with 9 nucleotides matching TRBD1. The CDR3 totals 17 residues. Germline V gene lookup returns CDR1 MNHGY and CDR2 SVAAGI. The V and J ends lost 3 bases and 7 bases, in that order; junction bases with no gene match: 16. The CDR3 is CASSYHSIGTGSQEQYF. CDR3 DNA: TGTGCCAGCAGTTACCACTCGATTGGGACAGGGTCTCAGGAGCAGTACTTC.

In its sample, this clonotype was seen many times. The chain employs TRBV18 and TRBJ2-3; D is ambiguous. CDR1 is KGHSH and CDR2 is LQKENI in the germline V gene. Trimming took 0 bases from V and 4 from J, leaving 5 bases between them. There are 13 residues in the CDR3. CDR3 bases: TGTGCCAGCTCACCACCCAGCGCAGATACGCAGTATTTT. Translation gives CASSPPSADTQYF.